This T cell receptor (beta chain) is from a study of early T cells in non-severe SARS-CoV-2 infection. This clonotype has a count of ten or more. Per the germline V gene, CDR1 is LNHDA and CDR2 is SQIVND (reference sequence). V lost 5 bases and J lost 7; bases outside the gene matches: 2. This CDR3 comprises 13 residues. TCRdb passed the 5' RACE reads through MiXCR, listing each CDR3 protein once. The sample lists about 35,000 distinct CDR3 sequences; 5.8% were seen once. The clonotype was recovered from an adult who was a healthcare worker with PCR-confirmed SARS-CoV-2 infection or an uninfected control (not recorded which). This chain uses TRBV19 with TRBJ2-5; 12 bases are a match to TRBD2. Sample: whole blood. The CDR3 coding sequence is TGTGCCAGTAGTTTGGGACTAGCGGGGACCCAGTACTTC. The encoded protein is CASSLGLAGTQYF.